The clone carrying this T cell receptor beta chain occurred a few times. V dropped 0 bases and J dropped 3 bases, with 5 bases sitting between them. Germline V gene lookup returns CDR1 SGHNT and CDR2 YYREEE (reference sequence). The CDR3 sequence is 13 residues long. This specimen belongs to a study of HIV-infected patients and healthy controls. The repertoire came from unfractionated whole blood and reflected all unsorted peripheral T cells. Around 0.5 ug RNA was reverse transcribed with alpha and beta constant-region primers. Alpha and beta chain libraries were made separately by chain-specific third strand synthesis with multiplexing indices. A single primer pair per chain amplified all rearrangements, with per-molecule barcodes. An approximately 21-cycle PCR with P5s and P7 primers followed a short adapter-adding first PCR. TCRdb reanalysed the 5' RACE reads using MiXCR and keeps one entry per CDR3 protein. The sample includes approximately 18,000 distinct CDR3 sequences, roughly 8.9% of them seen just once.

This sequence originates from an adult in good health. What was sequenced was blood. V gene TRBV5-4 combines with J gene TRBJ2-3, with D unresolved. The CDR3 DNA reads as TGTGCCAGCAGCTTGGTTCTTACAGATACGCAGTATTTT. Its translation is CASSLVLTDTQYF. Full variable domain (outside the CDR3, taken from reference TRBV5-4 and TRBJ2-3): ETGVTQSPTHLIKTRGQQVTLRCSSQSGHNTVSWYQQALGQGPQFIFQYYREEENGRGNFPPRFSGLQFPNYSSELNVNALELDDSALYLCASSLVLTDTQYFGPGTRLTVL.